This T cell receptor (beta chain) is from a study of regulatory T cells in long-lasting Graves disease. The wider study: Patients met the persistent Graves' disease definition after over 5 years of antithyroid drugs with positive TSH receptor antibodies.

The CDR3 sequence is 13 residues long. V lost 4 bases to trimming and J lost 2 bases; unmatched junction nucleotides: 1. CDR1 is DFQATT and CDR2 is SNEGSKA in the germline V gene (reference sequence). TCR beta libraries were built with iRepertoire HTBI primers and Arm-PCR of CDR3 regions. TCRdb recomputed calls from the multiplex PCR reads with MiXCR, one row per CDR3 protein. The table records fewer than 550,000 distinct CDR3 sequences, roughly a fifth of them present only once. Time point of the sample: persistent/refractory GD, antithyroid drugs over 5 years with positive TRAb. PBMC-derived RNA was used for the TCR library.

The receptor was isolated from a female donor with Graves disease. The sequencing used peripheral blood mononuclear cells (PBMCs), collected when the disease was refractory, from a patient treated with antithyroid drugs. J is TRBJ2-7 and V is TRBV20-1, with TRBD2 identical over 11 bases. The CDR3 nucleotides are TGCAGTGCTAAACTAGCGGGGGCCTACGAGCAGTACTTC. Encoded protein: CSAKLAGAYEQYF.